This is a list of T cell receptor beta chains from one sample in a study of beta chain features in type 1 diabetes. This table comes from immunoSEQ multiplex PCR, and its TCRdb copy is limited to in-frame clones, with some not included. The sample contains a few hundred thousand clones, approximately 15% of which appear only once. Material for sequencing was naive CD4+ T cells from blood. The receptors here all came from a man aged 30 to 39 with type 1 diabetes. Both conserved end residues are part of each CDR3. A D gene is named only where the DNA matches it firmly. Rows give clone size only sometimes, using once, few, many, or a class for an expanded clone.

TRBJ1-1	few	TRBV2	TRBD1	TGTGCCAGCAGGGCGGACAGGGAGGAAACTGAAGCTTTCTTT	CASRADREETEAFF
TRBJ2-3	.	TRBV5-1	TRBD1	TGCGCCAGCAGCATGACAGGGGCGGACTTCACAGATACGCAGTATTTT	CASSMTGADFTDTQYF
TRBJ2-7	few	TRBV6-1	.	TGTGCCAGCAGTGAGACATACGAGCAGTACTTC	CASSETYEQYF
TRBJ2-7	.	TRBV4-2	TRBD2	TGTGCCAGCAGCCAAGTAGCACTAGCGGGGGGGCACGAGCAGTACTTC	CASSQVALAGGHEQYF
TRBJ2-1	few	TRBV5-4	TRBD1	TGTGCCAGCGTGGCCCCGACAGGGGGCTTCAATGAGCAGTTCTTC	CASVAPTGGFNEQFF
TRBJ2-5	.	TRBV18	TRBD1	TGTGCCAGCTCACAAGAGACAGGGGCAGCAGGAGAGACCCAGTACTTC	CASSQETGAAGETQYF
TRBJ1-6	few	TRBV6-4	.	TGTGCCAGCAGTGACTCGTACCAGAATTCACCCCTCCACTTT	CASSDSYQNSPLHF
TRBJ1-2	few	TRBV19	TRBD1	TGTGCCAGTAGTTCGGCTACAGGGGTTGGTAGCTACACCTTC	CASSSATGVGSYTF
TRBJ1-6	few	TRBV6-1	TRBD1	TGTGCCAGCAGTGAGGGACAGGTGAGCTCACCCCTCCACTTT	CASSEGQVSSPLHF
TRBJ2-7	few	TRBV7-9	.	TGTGCCAGCAGCATGCAGGGCCACGAGCAGTACTTC	CASSMQGHEQYF
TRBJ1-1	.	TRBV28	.	TGTGCCAGCAGTTTCCAGGGAACGGGTGAAGCTTTCTTT	CASSFQGTGEAFF
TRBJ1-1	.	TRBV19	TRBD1	TGTGCCAGTAGTATAGGGTTACCGGGACAGGGAAACACTGAAGCTTTCTTT	CASSIGLPGQGNTEAFF
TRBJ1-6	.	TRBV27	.	TGTGCCAGCAGTTTATCGGGAGGGAAAGTCTCACCCCTCCACTTT	CASSLSGGKVSPLHF
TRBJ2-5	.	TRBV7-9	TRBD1	TGTGCCAGCAGCTTAGCAACGGACAGGGGTCAGACCCAGTACTTC	CASSLATDRGQTQYF
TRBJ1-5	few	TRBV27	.	TGTGCCAGCAGTTTACAGGGTTATAGCAATCAGCCCCAGCATTTT	CASSLQGYSNQPQHF
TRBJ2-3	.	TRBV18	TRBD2	TGTGCCAGCTCACCACCGAGACTAGCGGCAGATACGCAGTATTTT	CASSPPRLAADTQYF
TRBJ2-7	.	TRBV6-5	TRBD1	TGTGCCAGCAGTTCGGACAGGGAATTAAGCGAGCAGTACTTC	CASSSDRELSEQYF
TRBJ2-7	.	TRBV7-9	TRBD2	TGTGCCAGCAGCTTATCAACTACTAGCGGGAGTGGCGAGCAGTACTTC	CASSLSTTSGSGEQYF
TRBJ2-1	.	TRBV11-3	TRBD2	TGTGCCAGCAGTCCGGGAGGGAATGAGCAGTTCTTC	CASSPGGNEQFF
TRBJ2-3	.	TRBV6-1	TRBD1	TGTGCCAGCAGGCGAGGGTCGCAGGGGGCAGATACGCAGTATTTT	CASRRGSQGADTQYF
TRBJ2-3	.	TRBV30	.	TGTGCCTGGAGTGTACAGCTAGCCTCAGATACGCAGTATTTT	CAWSVQLASDTQYF
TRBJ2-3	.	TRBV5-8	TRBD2	TGTGCCAGCAGCTGGGACAAGGGACTAGCGAGAACAGATACGCAGTATTTT	CASSWDKGLARTDTQYF
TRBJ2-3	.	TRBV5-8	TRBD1	TGTGCCAGCAGCACTACCGACAGGGCCACAGATACGCAGTATTTT	CASSTTDRATDTQYF
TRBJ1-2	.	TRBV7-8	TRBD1	TGTGCCAGCAGGACGGGACAGGGGGGGTACACCTTC	CASRTGQGGYTF